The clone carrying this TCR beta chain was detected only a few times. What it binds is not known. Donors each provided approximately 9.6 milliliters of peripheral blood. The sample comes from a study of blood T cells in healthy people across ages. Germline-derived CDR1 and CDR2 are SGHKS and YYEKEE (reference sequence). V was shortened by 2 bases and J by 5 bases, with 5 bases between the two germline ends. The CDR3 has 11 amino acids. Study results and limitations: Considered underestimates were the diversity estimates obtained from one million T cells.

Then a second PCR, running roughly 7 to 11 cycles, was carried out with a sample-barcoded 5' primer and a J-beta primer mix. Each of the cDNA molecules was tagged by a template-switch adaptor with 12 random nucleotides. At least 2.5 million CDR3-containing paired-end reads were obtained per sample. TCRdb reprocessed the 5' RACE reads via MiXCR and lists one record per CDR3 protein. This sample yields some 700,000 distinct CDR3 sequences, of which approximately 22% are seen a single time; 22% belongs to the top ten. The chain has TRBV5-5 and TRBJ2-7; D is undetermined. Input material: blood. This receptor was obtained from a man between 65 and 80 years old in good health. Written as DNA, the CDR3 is TGTGCCAGCAGCTTCAGGAACGAGCAGTACTTC. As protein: CASSFRNEQYF.